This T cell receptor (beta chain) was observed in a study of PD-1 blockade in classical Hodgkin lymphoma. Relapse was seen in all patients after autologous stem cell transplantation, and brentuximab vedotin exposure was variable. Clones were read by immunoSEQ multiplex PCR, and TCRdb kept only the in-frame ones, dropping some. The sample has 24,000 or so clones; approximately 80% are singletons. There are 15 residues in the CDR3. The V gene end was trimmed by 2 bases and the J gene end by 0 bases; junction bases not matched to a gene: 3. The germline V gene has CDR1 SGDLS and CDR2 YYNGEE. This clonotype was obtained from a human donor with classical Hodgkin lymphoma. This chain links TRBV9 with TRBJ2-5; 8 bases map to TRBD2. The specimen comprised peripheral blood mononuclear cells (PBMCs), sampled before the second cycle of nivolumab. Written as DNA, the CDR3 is TGTGCCAGCAGCGTGCTAGCGGGTCACCAAGAGACCCAGTACTTC. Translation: CASSVLAGHQETQYF.